This T cell receptor beta chain is from a study of regulatory T cells in long-lasting Graves disease. Time point noted: persistent/refractory GD, antithyroid drugs over 5 years with positive TRAb. PBMC RNA was the source of the TCR library. The trim removed 7 bases at V and 3 bases at J, leaving 6 bases unmatched. Germline assignment: CDR1 SGDLS and CDR2 YYNGEE. The CDR3 has 14 residues. Investigators prepared the TCR beta libraries by applying iRepertoire HTBI primers and Arm-PCR of CDR3 regions. Each CDR3 protein gets one entry after TCRdb re-called the multiplex PCR reads with MiXCR. Among about 470,000 distinct CDR3 sequences listed, roughly 21% were seen once. This clonotype was seen more than once but under ten times.

The receptor was derived from a female donor with Graves disease. The chain links TRBV9 to TRBJ2-2; 7 bases align to TRBD2. Material: peripheral blood mononuclear cells (PBMCs), obtained when the disease was refractory, from a patient treated with antithyroid drugs. The chain's CDR3 is CASRLLADTGELFF. CDR3 nucleotides: TGTGCCAGCCGACTTCTAGCGGACACCGGGGAGCTGTTTTTT.